These 20 T cell receptor beta chains were sequenced from one sample in a study of T-cell reconstitution after alpha-beta-depleted transplantation in children. TCRbeta library construction was performed incorporating unique molecular identifiers. TCRdb re-derived calls from the PCR reads in MiXCR, one entry per CDR3 protein. The table lists roughly 670,000 distinct CDR3 sequences, over 10% of them singletons. Sample: PBMCs, taken before TCRalphabeta/CD19-depleted stem cell transplant. The receptor source for this set is a girl aged 2 to 10 with congenital amegakaryocytic thrombocytopenia, due to receive a stem cell transplant.

The V and J genes are TRBV4-1 and TRBJ1-3; D is undetermined. This CDR3 is 15 amino acids long. V lost 4 bases, J lost 0 bases, and 10 bases lay in between. Germline V gives CDR1 MGHRA, CDR2 YSYEKL. CDR3 protein: CASSPPTTSGNTIYF. The CDR3 DNA is TGCGCCAGCAGCCCTCCTACAACCTCTGGAAACACCATATATTTT.

This clonotype was observed at least ten times. The rearrangement links TRBV29-1 to TRBJ2-2; a weak D match, TRBD1 (6 bases). The CDR3 runs to 15 residues. The V gene's germline CDR1 is SQVTM and CDR2 ANQGSEA. The V and J ends lost 4 bases and 4 bases respectively, with 16 bases between them. The CDR3 reads CSVGPTGSTTGELFF. CDR3 sequence (DNA): TGCAGCGTTGGACCAACAGGGTCGACCACCGGGGAGCTGTTTTTT.

CDR3 sequence (DNA): TGTGCCAGCAGCCCCGGGGTACGGAATGAGCAGTTCTTC. Amino acids: CASSPGVRNEQFF. The gene calls are TRBV7-2 and TRBJ2-1, with a weak D call TRBD2 (5 bases). V gave up 5 bases and J gave up 7 bases, with 12 bases separating them. The germline gives CDR1 SGHTA, CDR2 FQGNSA. The CDR3 is made up of 13 amino acids.

This clonotype was seen only a few times. J is TRBJ2-1 and V is TRBV28; D gene unclear. This CDR3 has 16 amino acids. The germline V gene has CDR1 MDHEN and CDR2 SYDVKM. Trimming left V 3 bases short and J 1 base short, with 13 bases between. The CDR3 sequence is CASSFLRYLSYNEQFF. In DNA form, the CDR3 reads TGTGCCAGCAGTTTCCTCCGGTACCTTTCCTACAATGAGCAGTTCTTC. Together with reference TRBV28 and TRBJ2-1, the CDR3 gives the full variable domain: DVKVTQSSRYLVKRTGEKVFLECVQDMDHENMFWYRQDPGLGLRLIYFSYDVKMKEKGDIPEGYSVSREKKERFSLILESASTNQTSMYLCASSFLRYLSYNEQFFGPGTRLTVL.

This clonotype has just a few counts. The chain has TRBV7-2 and TRBJ1-2; unclear D gene. Trimming removed 1 base at V and 2 bases at J, with 11 bases between. CDR1 is SGHTA and CDR2 is FQGNSA in the germline V gene. The CDR3 runs to 15 residues. The CDR3 coding sequence is TGTGCCAGCAGCTTAGGAGGGAGTTCGAACTATGGCTACACCTTC. It translates to CASSLGGSSNYGYTF.

This clonotype has a count of ten or more. The chain carries TRBV20-1 and TRBJ2-1, with TRBD2 identical over 7 bases. Germline values: CDR1 DFQATT, CDR2 SNEGSKA (reference sequence). Germline trimming cut 3 bases from V and 0 bases from J; bases unmatched to any gene: 2. The CDR3 consists of 14 residues. As DNA, the CDR3 is TGCAGTGCTAGGCTAGCGGACTCCTACAATGAGCAGTTCTTC. This sequence encodes CSARLADSYNEQFF.

This clonotype was counted only a few times. The chain recombines TRBV28 with TRBJ2-7; D gene ambiguous. V was pared by 6 bases and J by 2 bases, with 8 bases between. This CDR3 is 12 amino acids long. Germline CDR1 and CDR2: MDHEN and SYDVKM. CDR3 bases: TGTGCCAGCAGGAGACTTGCCTACGAGCAGTACTTC. Amino acids: CASRRLAYEQYF.

This clonotype was recorded many times. The chain combines TRBV20-1 with TRBJ2-7; a possible D gene is TRBD2 (6 bases). The CDR3 totals 15 residues. Germline lookup yields CDR1 DFQATT and CDR2 SNEGSKA (reference sequence). V was cut by 4 bases and J by 1 base, with 17 bases left in between. The DNA for the CDR3 is TGCAGTGCTACCCCCGGAGGGATGGATTCCTACGAGCAGTACTTC. As protein: CSATPGGMDSYEQYF.

This clonotype was detected a few times. This chain connects TRBV6-5 to TRBJ2-7, with 8 nucleotides matching TRBD1. V gave up 0 bases and J gave up 4 bases; unmatched junction bases: 8. CDR3 length equals 16 residues. Per germline, CDR1 MNHEY and CDR2 SVGAGI. In nucleotides, the CDR3 is TGTGCCAGCAGTTACTCGAAAGCTACAGGGGGGTACGAGCAGTACTTC. This codes for CASSYSKATGGYEQYF.

V and J are TRBV29-1 and TRBJ2-7; 7 bases agree with TRBD2. Germline V lookup: CDR1 SQVTM, CDR2 ANQGSEA. With 4 bases clipped from V and 2 bases from J, the junction kept 11 bases outside the gene matches. The CDR3 is made up of 15 amino acids. Here the CDR3 reads CSVGPRLAEAYEQYF. In nucleotides, the CDR3 is TGCAGCGTTGGACCGCGGCTAGCGGAAGCCTACGAGCAGTACTTC.

At least ten counts were recorded for this clonotype. The V call is TRBV7-9, the J call TRBJ2-7, with TRBD2 matching 10 bases. In germline, CDR1 is SEHNR, CDR2 FQNEAQ (reference sequence). Trimming cost V 5 bases and J 3 bases; bases outside gene matches: 4. This CDR3 comprises 14 residues. The chain's CDR3 is CASSLSGRYYEQYF. CDR3 in DNA: TGTGCCAGCAGCCTTAGCGGGAGGTACTACGAGCAGTACTTC.

This clonotype was detected a few times. The chain carries TRBV5-1 and TRBJ2-3; 10 nucleotides agree with TRBD2. The CDR3 has 17 residues. Germline values: CDR1 SGHRS, CDR2 YFSETQ. Germline trimming cut 0 bases from V and 2 bases from J; bases unmatched to any gene: 6. The CDR3 DNA reads as TGCGCCAGCAGCTTGGGGAGTCTAGCGGGGGACACAGATACGCAGTATTTT. It specifies CASSLGSLAGDTDTQYF.

Ten or more counts support this clonotype. V usage is TRBV20-1 and J usage is TRBJ1-2; 8 positions match TRBD1. Germline V CDR1 and CDR2: DFQATT, SNEGSKA (reference sequence). CDR3 length equals 14 residues. CDR3: CRGGQDEPNYGYTF. The CDR3 DNA sequence: TGCAGGGGGGGACAGGACGAACCTAACTATGGCTACACCTTC.

This clonotype was seen many times. This chain uses TRBV5-1 with TRBJ2-7; 7 bases line up with TRBD2. The V and J ends lost 4 bases and 2 bases, in that order; junction bases with no gene match: 15. The V gene's germline CDR1 is SGHRS and CDR2 YFSETQ. The CDR3 spans 17 residues. DNA of the CDR3: TGCGCCAGCAGCCTCGACCTAGCGGAACCCCCAACCTACGAGCAGTACTTC. Protein product: CASSLDLAEPPTYEQYF.

This clonotype was observed many times. V gene TRBV27 combines with J gene TRBJ2-7; D may match TRBD1 or TRBD2 (5 bases each). The V end lost 5 bases, the J end lost 5 bases, and 16 bases lay between the germline ends. The germline CDR1 and CDR2 sequences are MNHEY and SMNVEV (reference sequence). This CDR3 is 14 amino acids long. CDR3 sequence reads: CASSQAGTPDEQYF. The DNA of the CDR3 is TGTGCCAGCAGTCAGGCCGGGACCCCAGACGAGCAGTACTTC.

This clonotype has a count of ten or more. J is TRBJ2-3 and V is TRBV7-8; possibly TRBD2 for D (6 bases). Trimming pared 2 bases from V and 6 bases from J, leaving 15 bases between. CDR1 is SGHVS and CDR2 is FQNEAQ in the germline V gene. The length of the CDR3 is 15 residues. CDR3 nucleotide sequence: TGTGCCAGCAGCTTACAGGGACTTACCGTGGATACGCAGTATTTT. Its protein is CASSLQGLTVDTQYF. The full variable domain, rest sourced from reference TRBV7-8 and TRBJ2-3, is GAGVSQSPRYKVAKRGQDVALRCDPISGHVSLFWYQQALGQGPEFLTYFQNEAQLDKSGLPSDRFFAERPEGSVSTLKIQRTQQEDSAVYLCASSLQGLTVDTQYFGPGTRLTVL.

The chain is built from TRBV11-2 and TRBJ2-3, with TRBD2 as a possible D gene (5 bases). Germline CDR1 and CDR2: SGHAT and FQNNGV. The CDR3 contains 16 residues. V was shortened by 6 bases and J by 1 base, with 17 bases between the two germline ends. CDR3 in DNA: TGTGCCAGCAGGCCAAAAATAGCGAGGGGCACAGATACGCAGTATTTT. It translates to CASRPKIARGTDTQYF. The whole variable domain, filled in from reference TRBV11-2 and TRBJ2-3, reads EAGVAQSPRYKIIEKRQSVAFWCNPISGHATLYWYQQILGQGPKLLIQFQNNGVVDDSQLPKDRFSAERLKGVDSTLKIQPAKLEDSAVYLCASRPKIARGTDTQYFGPGTRLTVL.

V gene TRBV15 combines with J gene TRBJ2-1; 8 bases align to TRBD2. Germline trimming cut 1 base from V and 5 bases from J; bases unmatched to any gene: 7. CDR1 and CDR2 from the germline V gene are LNHNV and YYDKDF (reference sequence). This CDR3 contains 16 residues. The CDR3 sequence: CATSRGTGLANNEQFF. The CDR3 region has the DNA TGTGCCACCAGCAGAGGTACCGGACTAGCAAACAATGAGCAGTTCTTC.

This clonotype appeared once. The chain uses TRBV2 and TRBJ2-7, with TRBD2 matching 8 bases. Germline V gives CDR1 SNHLY, CDR2 FYNNEI. With 8 bases clipped from V and 2 bases from J, the junction kept 8 bases outside the gene matches. This CDR3 is built from 14 residues. The CDR3 sequence is CASSHPGLAYEQYF. The DNA of the CDR3 is TGTGCCAGCTCTCACCCGGGACTAGCCTACGAGCAGTACTTC. Drawing the rest from reference TRBV2 and TRBJ2-7, the complete variable domain is EPEVTQTPSHQVTQMGQEVILRCVPISNHLYFYWYRQILGQKVEFLVSFYNNEISEKSEIFDDQFSVERPDGSNFTLKIRSTKLEDSAMYFCASSHPGLAYEQYFGPGTRLTVT.

This clonotype was seen at least ten times. The chain employs TRBV20-1 and TRBJ1-2; TRBD1 matches 8 bases. Germline V gives CDR1 DFQATT, CDR2 SNEGSKA (reference sequence). V shed 6 bases, J shed 4 bases, and the junction held 10 bases outside the gene matches. CDR3 length: 14 residues. The CDR3 loop is CSAGRDRGSYGYTF. CDR3 nucleotide sequence: TGCAGTGCAGGACGCGACAGGGGAAGCTATGGCTACACCTTC.